By sample fraction, the clone carrying this TCR beta chain is medium-sized. Antigen: not known. This specimen belongs to a study of spatial heterogeneity in lung cancer. Overall study: The library had UMIs, and each TCR and UMI pair averaged more than ten raw reads. General observations from the study: The study found that expanded intratumoral alpha and beta TCR counts tracked tumor mutation counts.

Via MiXCR, TCRdb re-called the 5' RACE reads, giving one row per CDR3 protein. This sample has over 4,500 distinct CDR3 sequences, with around 30% found just once. The CDR3 is 14 residues long. Looked up from germline, CDR1 is SGHVS and CDR2 is FQNEAQ. V lost 4 bases, J lost 7 bases, and 17 bases lay in between. Time point indicated: sample taken at primary tumor resection. The chain employs TRBV7-8 and TRBJ2-7; D gene unclear. This sequence originates from a male donor with early-stage non-small cell lung cancer. Material: lung tumor tissue, obtained at surgery. The CDR3 bases are TGTGCCAGCAGCTCCGGTCTATCTCTGGGGGAGCAGTACTTC. It yields the protein CASSSGLSLGEQYF.